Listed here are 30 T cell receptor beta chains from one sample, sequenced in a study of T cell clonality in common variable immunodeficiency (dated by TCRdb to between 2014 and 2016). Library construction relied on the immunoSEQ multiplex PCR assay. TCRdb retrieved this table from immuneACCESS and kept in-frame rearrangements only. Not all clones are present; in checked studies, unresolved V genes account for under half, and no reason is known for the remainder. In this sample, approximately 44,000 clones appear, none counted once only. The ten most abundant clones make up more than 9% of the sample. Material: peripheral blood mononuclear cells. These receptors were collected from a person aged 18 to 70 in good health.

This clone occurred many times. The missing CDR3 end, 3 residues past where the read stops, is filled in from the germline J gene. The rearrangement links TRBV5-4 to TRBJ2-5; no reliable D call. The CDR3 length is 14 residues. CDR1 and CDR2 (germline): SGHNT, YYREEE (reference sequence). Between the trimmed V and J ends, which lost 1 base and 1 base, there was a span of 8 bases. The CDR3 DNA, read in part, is TGTGCCAGCAGCTTGAACCGACTCCAAGAGACC. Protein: CASSLNRLQET. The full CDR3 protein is CASSLNRLQETQYF. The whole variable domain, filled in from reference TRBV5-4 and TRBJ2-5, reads ETGVTQSPTHLIKTRGQQVTLRCSSQSGHNTVSWYQQALGQGPQFIFQYYREEENGRGNFPPRFSGLQFPNYSSELNVNALELDDSALYLCASSLNRLQETQYFGPGTRLLVL.

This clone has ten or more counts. Incomplete CDR3 DNA: TGCAGTGCTAGAGACAGGGGGTCCCCCTACGAG. Translation gives CSARDRGSPYE. The complete CDR3 protein is CSARDRGSPYEQYF. The chain recombines TRBV20-1 with TRBJ2-7; TRBD1 agrees at 7 bases. The read stops 3 residues short of the end of the CDR3; the missing end is completed from the germline J gene. The CDR3 sequence is 14 residues long. Germline CDR1 DFQATT, CDR2 SNEGSKA (reference sequence). The ends lost 0 bases at V and 2 bases at J; junction bases unmatched: 4.

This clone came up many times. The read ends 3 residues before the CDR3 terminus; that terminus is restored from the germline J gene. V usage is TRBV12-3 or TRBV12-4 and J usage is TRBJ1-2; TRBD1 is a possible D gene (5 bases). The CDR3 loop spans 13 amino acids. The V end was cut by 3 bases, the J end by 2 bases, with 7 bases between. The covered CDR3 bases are TGTGCCAGCAGTTTGGGGGGGAACTATGGC. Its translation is CASSLGGNYG. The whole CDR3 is CASSLGGNYGYTF.

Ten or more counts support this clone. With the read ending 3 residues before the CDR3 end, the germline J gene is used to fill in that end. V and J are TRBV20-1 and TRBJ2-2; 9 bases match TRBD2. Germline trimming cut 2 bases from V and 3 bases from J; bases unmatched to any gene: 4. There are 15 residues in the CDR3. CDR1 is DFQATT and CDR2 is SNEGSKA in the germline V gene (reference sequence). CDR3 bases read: TGCAGTGCTAGACTAGCGGGGACTTACACCGGGGAG. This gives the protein CSARLAGTYTGE. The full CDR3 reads CSARLAGTYTGELFF.

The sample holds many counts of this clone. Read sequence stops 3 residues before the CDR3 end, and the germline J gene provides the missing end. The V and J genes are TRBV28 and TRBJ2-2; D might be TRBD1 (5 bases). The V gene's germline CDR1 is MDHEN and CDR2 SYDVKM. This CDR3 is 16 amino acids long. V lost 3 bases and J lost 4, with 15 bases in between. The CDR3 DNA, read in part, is TGTGCCAGCAGTTTGCGGACCAGGGTTACCACCGGGGAG. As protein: CASSLRTRVTTGE. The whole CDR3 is CASSLRTRVTTGELFF.

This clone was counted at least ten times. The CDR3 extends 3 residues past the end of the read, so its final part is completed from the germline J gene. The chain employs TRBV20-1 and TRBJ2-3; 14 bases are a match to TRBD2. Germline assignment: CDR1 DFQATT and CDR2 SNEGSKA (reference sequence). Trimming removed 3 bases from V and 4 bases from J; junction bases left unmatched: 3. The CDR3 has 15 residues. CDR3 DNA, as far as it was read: TGCAGTGCTAGCGGGACTAGCGGGGGTGCAGATACG. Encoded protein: CSASGTSGGADT. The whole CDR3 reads CSASGTSGGADTQYF.

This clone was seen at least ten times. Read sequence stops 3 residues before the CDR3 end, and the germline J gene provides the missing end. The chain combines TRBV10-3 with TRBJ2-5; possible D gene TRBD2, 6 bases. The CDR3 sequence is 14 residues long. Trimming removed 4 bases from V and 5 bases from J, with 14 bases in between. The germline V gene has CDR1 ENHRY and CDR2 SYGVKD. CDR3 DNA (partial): TGTGCCATCAGTGCCCCGGGGGAAAGGGAGACC. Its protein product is CAISAPGERET. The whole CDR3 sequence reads CAISAPGERETQYF.

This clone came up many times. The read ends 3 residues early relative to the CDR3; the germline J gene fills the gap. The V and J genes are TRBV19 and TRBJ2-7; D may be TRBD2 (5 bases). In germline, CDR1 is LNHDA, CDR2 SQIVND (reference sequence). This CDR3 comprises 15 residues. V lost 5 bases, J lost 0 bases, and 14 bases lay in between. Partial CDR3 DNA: TGTGCCAGTAGTTATGCAGCGGAGAGCTCCTACGAG. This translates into CASSYAAESSYE. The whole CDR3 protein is CASSYAAESSYEQYF.

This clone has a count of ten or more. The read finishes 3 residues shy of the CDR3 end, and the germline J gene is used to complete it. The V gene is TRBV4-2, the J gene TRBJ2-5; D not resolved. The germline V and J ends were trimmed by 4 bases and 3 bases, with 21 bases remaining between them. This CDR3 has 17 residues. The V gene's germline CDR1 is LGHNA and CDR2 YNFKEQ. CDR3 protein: CASSPQNQAPTEETQYF. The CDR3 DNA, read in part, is TGTGCCAGCAGCCCCCAGAATCAGGCTCCTACCGAAGAGACC.

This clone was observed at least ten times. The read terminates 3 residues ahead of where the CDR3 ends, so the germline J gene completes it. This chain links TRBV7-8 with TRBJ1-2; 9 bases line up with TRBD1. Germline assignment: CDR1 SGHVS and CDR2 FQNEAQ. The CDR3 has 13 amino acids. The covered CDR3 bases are TGTGCCAGCAGCTACCGGACAGGGGTGGGC. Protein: CASSYRTGVG. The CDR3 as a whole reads CASSYRTGVGYTF.

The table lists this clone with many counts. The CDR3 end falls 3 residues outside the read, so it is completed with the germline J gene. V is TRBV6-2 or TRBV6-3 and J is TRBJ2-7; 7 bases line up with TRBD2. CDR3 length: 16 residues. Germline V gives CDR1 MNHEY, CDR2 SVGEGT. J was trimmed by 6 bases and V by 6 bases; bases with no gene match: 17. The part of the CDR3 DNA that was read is TGTGCCAGCAGCTTAACTCTCCCCCCGGGGGGAAGCGAG. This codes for CASSLTLPPGGSE. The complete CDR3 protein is CASSLTLPPGGSEQYF.

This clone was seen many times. CDR3 in amino acids: CASLEISGANVLTF. The CDR3 DNA, read in part, is TGCGCCAGCTTAGAGATCTCTGGGGCCAACGTC. The gene calls are TRBV5-1 and TRBJ2-6; D gene uncertain. The read ends 3 residues early relative to the CDR3; the germline J gene fills the gap. The CDR3 has 14 amino acids. The V end was cut by 7 bases, the J end by 0 bases, with 8 bases between. Germline V gives CDR1 SGHRS, CDR2 YFSETQ.

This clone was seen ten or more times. The covered CDR3 bases are TGTGCCAGCAGTGAAGCGGGGGCTCTGGCAGAAAAA. Translation gives CASSEAGALAEK. The complete CDR3 protein is CASSEAGALAEKLFF. This rearrangement joins TRBV6-1 to TRBJ1-4; tentatively, D is TRBD1 (6 bases). The CDR3 end lies 3 residues beyond the end of the read and is filled in from the germline J gene. Trimming cost V 0 bases and J 8 bases, with 13 bases left between them. The CDR3 is made up of 15 amino acids. In germline, CDR1 is MNHNS, CDR2 SASEGT.

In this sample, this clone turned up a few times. The part of the CDR3 DNA that was read is TGCAGCGTTGTTTTGGGGGACAGGGCTACCTACGAG. This encodes CSVVLGDRATYE. The whole CDR3 region reads CSVVLGDRATYEQYF. This chain uses TRBV29-1 with TRBJ2-7; 9 nucleotides align to TRBD1. The read terminates 3 residues ahead of where the CDR3 ends, so the germline J gene completes it. This CDR3 has 15 residues. Germline CDR1 and CDR2: SQVTM and ANQGSEA. Trimming at V came to 4 bases and at J to 2 bases, leaving 9 bases not matched to a gene.

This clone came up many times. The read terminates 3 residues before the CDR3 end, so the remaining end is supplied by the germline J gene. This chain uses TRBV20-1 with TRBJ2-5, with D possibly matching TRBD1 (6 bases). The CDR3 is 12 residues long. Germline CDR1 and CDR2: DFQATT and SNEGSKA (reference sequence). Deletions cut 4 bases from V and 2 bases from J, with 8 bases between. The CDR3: CSATGDQETQYF. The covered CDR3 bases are TGCAGTGCTACAGGGGATCAAGAGACC.

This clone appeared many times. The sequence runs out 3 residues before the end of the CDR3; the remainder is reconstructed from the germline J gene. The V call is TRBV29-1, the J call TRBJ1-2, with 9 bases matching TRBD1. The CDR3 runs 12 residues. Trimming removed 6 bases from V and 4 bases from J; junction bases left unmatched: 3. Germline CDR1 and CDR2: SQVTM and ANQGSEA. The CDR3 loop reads CSVVTGGYGYTF. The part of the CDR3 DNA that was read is TGCAGCGTCGTGACAGGGGGCTATGGC.

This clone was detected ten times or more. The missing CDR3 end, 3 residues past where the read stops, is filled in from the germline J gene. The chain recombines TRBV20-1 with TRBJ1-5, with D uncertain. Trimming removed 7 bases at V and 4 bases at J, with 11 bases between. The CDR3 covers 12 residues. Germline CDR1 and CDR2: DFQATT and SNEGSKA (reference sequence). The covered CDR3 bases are TGCAGTGTCGGCAGGAGGAATCAGCCC. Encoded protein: CSVGRRNQP. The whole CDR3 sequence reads CSVGRRNQPQHF.

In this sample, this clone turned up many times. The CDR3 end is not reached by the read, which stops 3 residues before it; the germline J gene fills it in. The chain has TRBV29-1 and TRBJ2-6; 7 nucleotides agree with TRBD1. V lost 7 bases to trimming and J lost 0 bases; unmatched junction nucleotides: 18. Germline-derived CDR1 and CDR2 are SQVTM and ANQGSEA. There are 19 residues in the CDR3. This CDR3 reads CSARTGTVRDISGANVLTF. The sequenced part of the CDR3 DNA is TGCAGCGCAAGAACCGGGACAGTTAGGGACATCTCTGGGGCCAACGTC.

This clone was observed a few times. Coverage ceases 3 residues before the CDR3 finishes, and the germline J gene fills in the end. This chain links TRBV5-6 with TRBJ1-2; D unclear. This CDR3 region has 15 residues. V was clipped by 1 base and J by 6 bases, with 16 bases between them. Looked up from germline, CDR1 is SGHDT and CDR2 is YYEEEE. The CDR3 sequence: CASSLLYRGLNGYTF. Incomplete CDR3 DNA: TGTGCCAGCAGCTTGTTGTACCGCGGCTTAAATGGC.

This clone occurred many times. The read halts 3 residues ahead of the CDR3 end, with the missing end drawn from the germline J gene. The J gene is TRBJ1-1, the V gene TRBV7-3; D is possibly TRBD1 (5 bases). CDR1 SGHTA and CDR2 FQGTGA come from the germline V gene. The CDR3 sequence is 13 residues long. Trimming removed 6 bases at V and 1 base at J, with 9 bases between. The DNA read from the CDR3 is TGTGCCAGCAGATTAGACAGGAACACTGAA. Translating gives CASRLDRNTE. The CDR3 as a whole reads CASRLDRNTEAFF.

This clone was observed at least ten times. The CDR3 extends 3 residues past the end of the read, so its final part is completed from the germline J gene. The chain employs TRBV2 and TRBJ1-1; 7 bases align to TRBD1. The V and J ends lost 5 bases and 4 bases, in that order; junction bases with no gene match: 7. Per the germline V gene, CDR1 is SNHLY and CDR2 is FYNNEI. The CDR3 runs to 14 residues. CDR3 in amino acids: CASSQQGPATEAFF. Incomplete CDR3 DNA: TGTGCCAGCAGTCAACAGGGGCCTGCCACTGAA.

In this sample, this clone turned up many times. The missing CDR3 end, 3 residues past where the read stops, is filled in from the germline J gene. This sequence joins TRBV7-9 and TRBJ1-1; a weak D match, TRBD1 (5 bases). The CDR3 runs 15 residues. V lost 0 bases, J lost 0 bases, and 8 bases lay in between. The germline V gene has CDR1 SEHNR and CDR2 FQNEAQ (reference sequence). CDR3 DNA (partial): TGTGCCAGCAGCTTAGCGGGCAGGGTGAACACTGAA. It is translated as CASSLAGRVNTE. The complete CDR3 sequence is CASSLAGRVNTEAFF.

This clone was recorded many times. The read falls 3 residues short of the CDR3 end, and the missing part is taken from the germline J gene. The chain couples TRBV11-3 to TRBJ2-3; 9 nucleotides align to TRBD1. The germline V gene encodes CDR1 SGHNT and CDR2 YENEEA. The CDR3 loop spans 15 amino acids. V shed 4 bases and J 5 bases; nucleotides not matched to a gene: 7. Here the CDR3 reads CASSSGQGRGDTQYF. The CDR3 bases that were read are TGTGCCAGCAGCTCGGGACAGGGAAGAGGAGATACG.

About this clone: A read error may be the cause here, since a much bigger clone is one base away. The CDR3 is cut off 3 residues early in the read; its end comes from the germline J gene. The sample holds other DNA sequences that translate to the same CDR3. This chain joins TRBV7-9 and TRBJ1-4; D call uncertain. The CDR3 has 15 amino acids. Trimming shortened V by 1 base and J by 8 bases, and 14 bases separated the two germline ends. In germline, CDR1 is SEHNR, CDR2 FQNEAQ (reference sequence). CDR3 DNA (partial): TGTGCCAGCAGCTTAGTGGCTGCGGACTGGGAAAAA. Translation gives CASSLVAADWEK. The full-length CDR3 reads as CASSLVAADWEKLFF.

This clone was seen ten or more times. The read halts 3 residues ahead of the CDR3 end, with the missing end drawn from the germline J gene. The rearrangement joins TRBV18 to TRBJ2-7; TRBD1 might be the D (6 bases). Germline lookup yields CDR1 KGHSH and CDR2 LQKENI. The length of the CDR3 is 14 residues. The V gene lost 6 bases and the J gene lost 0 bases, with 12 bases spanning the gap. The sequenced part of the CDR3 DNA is TGTGCCAGCTCGCAGGACAGCTTCTCCTACGAG. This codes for CASSQDSFSYE. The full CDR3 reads CASSQDSFSYEQYF.

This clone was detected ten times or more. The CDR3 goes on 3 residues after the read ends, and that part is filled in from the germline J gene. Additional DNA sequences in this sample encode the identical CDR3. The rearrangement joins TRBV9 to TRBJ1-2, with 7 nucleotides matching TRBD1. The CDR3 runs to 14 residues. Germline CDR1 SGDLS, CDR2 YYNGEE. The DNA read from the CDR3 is TGTGCCAGCAGCCCGCAGGGGGGTGAACTAAGC. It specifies CASSPQGGELS. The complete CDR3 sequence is CASSPQGGELSYTF.

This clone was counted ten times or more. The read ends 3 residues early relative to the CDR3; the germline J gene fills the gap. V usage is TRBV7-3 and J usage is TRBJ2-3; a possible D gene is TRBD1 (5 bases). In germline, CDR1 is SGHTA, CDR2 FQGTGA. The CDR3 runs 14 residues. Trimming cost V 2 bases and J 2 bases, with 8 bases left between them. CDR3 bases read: TGTGCCAGCAGCTTAGGACACTCCACAGATACG. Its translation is CASSLGHSTDT. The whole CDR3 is CASSLGHSTDTQYF.

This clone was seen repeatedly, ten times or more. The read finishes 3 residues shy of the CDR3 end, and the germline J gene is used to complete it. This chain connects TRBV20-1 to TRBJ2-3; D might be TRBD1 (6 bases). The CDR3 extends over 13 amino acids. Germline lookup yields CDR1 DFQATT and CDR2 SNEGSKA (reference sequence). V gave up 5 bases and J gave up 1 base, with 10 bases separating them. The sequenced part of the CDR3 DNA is TGCAGTGCTTCCTGGACAGGCACAGATACG. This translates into CSASWTGTDT. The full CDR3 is CSASWTGTDTQYF.

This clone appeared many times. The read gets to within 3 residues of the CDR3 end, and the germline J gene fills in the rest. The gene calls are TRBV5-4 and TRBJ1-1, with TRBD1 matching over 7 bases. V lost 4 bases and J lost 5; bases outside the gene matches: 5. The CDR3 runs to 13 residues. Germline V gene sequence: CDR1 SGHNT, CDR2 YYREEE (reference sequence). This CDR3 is CASSPQGLTEAFF. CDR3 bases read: TGTGCCAGCAGCCCACAGGGGCTAACTGAA.

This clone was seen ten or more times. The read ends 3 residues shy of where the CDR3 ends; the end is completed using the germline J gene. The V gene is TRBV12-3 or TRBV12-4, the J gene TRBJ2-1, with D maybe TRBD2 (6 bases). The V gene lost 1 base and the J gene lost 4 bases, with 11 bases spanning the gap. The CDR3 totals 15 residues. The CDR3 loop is CASSLGAGGYNEQFF. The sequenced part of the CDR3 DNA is TGTGCCAGCAGTTTAGGAGCGGGCGGTTACAATGAG.